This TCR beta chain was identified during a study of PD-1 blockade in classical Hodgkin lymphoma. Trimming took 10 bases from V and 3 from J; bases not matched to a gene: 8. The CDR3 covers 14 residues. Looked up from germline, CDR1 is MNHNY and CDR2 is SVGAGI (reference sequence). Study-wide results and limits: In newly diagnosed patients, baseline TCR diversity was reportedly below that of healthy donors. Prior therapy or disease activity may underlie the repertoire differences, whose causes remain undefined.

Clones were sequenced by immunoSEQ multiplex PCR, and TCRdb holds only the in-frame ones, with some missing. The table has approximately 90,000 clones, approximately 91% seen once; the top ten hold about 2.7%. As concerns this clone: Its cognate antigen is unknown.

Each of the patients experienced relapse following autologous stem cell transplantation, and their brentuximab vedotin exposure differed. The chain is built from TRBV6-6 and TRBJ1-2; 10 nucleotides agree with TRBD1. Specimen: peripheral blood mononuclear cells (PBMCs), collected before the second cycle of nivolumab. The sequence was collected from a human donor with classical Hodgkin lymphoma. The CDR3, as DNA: TGTGCCACCGACGGGACAGGGGAAGACTATGGCTACACCTTC. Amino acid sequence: CATDGTGEDYGYTF.